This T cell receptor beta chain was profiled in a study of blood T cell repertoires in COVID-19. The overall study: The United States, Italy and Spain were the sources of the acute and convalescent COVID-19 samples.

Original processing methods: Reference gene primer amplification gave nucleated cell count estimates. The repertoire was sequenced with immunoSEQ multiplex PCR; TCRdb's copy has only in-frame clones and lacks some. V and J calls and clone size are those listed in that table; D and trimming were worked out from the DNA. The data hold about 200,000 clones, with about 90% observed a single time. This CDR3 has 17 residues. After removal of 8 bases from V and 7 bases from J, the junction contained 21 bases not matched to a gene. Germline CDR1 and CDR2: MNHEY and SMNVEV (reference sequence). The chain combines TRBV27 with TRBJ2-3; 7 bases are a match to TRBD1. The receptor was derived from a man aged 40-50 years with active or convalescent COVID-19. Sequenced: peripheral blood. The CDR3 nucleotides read TGTGCCAGCCTACTGCATGCCGGGACAGCCGAGCAAAATACGCAGTATTTT. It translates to CASLLHAGTAEQNTQYF.